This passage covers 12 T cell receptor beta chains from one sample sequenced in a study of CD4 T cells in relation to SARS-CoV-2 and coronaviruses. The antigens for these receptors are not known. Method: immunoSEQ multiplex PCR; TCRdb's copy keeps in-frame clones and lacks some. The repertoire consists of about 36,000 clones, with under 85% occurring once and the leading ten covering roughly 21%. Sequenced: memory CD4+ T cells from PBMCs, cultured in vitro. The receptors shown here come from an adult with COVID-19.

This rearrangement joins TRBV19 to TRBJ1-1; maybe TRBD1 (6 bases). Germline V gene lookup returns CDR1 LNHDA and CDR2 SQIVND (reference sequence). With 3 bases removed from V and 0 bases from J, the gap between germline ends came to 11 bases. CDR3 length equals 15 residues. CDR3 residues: CASSISGGLNTEAFF. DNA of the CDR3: TGTGCCAGTAGTATTTCGGGGGGCTTGAACACTGAAGCTTTCTTT. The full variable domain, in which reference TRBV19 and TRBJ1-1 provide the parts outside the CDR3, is DGGITQSPKYLFRKEGQNVTLSCEQNLNHDAMYWYRQDPGQGLRLIYYSQIVNDFQKGDIAEGYSVSREKKESFPLTVTSAQKNPTAFYLCASSISGGLNTEAFFGQGTRLTVV.

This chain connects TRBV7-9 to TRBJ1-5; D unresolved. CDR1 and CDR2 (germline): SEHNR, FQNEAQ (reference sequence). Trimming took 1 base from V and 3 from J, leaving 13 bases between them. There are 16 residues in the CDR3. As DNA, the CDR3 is TGTGCCAGCAGCTTAGGGGGAGGCCTATACAATCAGCCCCAGCATTTT. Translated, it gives CASSLGGGLYNQPQHF.

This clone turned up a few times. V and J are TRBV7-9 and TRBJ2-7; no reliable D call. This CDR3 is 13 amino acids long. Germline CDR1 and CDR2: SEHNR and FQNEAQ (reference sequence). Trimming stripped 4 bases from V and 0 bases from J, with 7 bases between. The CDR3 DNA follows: TGTGCCAGCAGCTCCCCGATCTCCTACGAGCAGTACTTC. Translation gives CASSSPISYEQYF.

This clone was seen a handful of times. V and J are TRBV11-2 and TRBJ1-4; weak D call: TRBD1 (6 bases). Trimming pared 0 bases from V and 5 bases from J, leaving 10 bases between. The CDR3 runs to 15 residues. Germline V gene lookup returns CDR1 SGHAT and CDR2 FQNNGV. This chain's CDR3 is CASSLDAGVNEKLFF. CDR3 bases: TGTGCCAGCAGCTTAGACGCAGGGGTAAATGAAAAACTGTTTTTT.

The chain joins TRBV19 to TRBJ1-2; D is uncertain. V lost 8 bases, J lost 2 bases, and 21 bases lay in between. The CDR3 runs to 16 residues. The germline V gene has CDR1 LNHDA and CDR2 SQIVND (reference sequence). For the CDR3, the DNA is TGTGCCAGTCGCCCCGATTTTGGCCGCCAAAACTATGGCTACACCTTC. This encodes CASRPDFGRQNYGYTF.

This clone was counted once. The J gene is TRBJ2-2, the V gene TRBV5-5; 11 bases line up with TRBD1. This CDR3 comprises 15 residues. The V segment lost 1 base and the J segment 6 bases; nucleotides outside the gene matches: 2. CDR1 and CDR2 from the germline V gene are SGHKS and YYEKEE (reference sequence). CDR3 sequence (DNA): TGTGCCAGCAGCTTGCGGGGACAGGGGGCCGGGGAGCTGTTTTTT. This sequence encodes CASSLRGQGAGELFF.

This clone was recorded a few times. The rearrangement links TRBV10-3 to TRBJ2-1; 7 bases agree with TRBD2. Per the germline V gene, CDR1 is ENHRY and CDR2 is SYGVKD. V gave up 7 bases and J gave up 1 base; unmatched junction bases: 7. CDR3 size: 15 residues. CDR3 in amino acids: CAINAGVPSYNEQFF. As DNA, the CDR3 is TGTGCCATCAACGCGGGAGTTCCATCCTACAATGAGCAGTTCTTC.

The CDR3 spells CASSPPIAPSYNEQFF. Written as DNA, the CDR3 is TGTGCCAGCTCACCTCCAATCGCTCCCTCCTACAATGAGCAGTTCTTC. V and J are TRBV18 and TRBJ2-1; D ambiguous. With 3 bases removed from V and 0 bases from J, the gap between germline ends came to 12 bases. Germline CDR1 is KGHSH and CDR2 is LQKENI. The CDR3 has 16 amino acids.

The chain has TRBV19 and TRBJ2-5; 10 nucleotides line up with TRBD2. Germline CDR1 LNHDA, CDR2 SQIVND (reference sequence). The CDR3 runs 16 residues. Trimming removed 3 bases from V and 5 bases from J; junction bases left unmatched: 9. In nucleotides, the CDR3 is TGTGCCAGTAGTATCCCTAGCGGGAGAGGAAGGGAGACCCAGTACTTC. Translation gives CASSIPSGRGRETQYF.

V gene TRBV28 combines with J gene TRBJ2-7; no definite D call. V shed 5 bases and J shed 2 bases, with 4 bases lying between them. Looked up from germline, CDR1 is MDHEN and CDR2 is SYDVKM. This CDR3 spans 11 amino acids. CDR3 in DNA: TGTGCCAGCAGTCAAGCCTACGAGCAGTACTTC. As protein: CASSQAYEQYF.

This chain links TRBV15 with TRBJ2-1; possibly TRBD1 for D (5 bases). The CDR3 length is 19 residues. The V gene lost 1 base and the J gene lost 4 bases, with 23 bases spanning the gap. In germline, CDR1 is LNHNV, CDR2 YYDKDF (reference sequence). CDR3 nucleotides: TGTGCCACCAGCAGAGCCCAGGGAAAATCGGGCGCACAATACAATGAGCAGTTCTTC. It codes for CATSRAQGKSGAQYNEQFF.

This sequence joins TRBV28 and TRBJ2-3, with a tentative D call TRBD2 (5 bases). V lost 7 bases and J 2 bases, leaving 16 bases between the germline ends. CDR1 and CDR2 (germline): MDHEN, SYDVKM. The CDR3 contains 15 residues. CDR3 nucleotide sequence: TGTGCCAGCACCCCGAGCGGAGCCTCCACAGATACGCAGTATTTT. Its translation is CASTPSGASTDTQYF.